These 32 T cell receptor beta chains originate from one sample sequenced in a study of shared clonotypes between healthy human individuals. Libraries were prepared by immunoSEQ multiplex PCR; TCRdb keeps only in-frame clonotypes and omits some of them. The data contain about 2.4 million clones, around 94% of them singletons. The specimen was naive CD4+ T cells sorted from blood. Specified subset: CD45RA+ positively selected. The origin of the receptors is a man aged 18 to 30 in good health.

Points on this clone: This may be a read error, as it is one base from a much larger clone. The identical CDR3 is also encoded by other nucleotide sequences in the sample. The chain joins TRBV18 to TRBJ1-4; tentative D call: TRBD1 (6 bases). The V and J ends lost 4 bases and 0 bases respectively, with 6 bases between them. Germline CDR1 and CDR2: KGHSH and LQKENI. CDR3 size: 14 residues. As DNA, the CDR3 is TGTGCCAGCTCACAGGGGGCAACTAATGAAAAACTGTTTTTT. Amino acid sequence: CASSQGATNEKLFF.

The V gene is TRBV6-1, the J gene TRBJ2-2; 8 bases line up with TRBD1. From germline, CDR1 is MNHNS and CDR2 SASEGT. The V and J ends lost 6 bases and 5 bases, in that order; junction bases with no gene match: 5. The length of the CDR3 is 14 residues. Here the CDR3 reads CASSEQGGTGELFF. The CDR3 DNA reads as TGTGCCAGCAGCGAACAGGGGGGAACCGGGGAGCTGTTTTTT.

The chain is built from TRBV6-6 and TRBJ2-1, with D perhaps assigned TRBD1 or TRBD2 (5 bases each). V shed 11 bases and J shed 0 bases, with 11 bases lying between them. The germline CDR1 and CDR2 sequences are MNHNY and SVGAGI (reference sequence). The CDR3 extends over 13 amino acids. The CDR3 DNA follows: TGTGCCTATGGGGGTAGCTCCTACAATGAGCAGTTCTTC. It is translated as CAYGGSSYNEQFF.

The gene calls are TRBV4-3 and TRBJ1-1; D gene uncertain. Per germline, CDR1 LGHNA and CDR2 YSLEER. The length of the CDR3 is 13 residues. The V gene lost 0 bases and the J gene lost 4 bases, with 6 bases spanning the gap. The CDR3 sequence: CASSQEERTEAFF. In DNA form, the CDR3 reads TGCGCCAGCAGCCAAGAGGAGCGCACTGAAGCTTTCTTT.

As DNA, the CDR3 is TGTGCCAGCAGCTTGACGGCGGGGGAGAAACTGTTTTTT. Translation gives CASSLTAGEKLFF. The rearrangement links TRBV7-9 to TRBJ1-4; possibly TRBD1 for D (5 bases). This CDR3 has 13 residues. Germline CDR1 reads SEHNR; CDR2 reads FQNEAQ (reference sequence). V was shortened by 3 bases and J by 11 bases, with 13 bases between the two germline ends.

The chain links TRBV19 to TRBJ1-4, with 7 bases matching TRBD1. This CDR3 is built from 15 residues. CDR1 LNHDA and CDR2 SQIVND come from the germline V gene (reference sequence). Unmatched junction bases numbered 5, after V lost 7 bases and J lost 0 bases. The CDR3 DNA reads TGTGCCAGTACCCAGGGACAGACAACTAATGAAAAACTGTTTTTT. Translation gives CASTQGQTTNEKLFF. Full variable domain (rest looked up from reference TRBV19 and TRBJ1-4): DGGITQSPKYLFRKEGQNVTLSCEQNLNHDAMYWYRQDPGQGLRLIYYSQIVNDFQKGDIAEGYSVSREKKESFPLTVTSAQKNPTAFYLCASTQGQTTNEKLFFGSGTQLSVL.

The chain combines TRBV19 with TRBJ1-6; D is uncertain. V lost 3 bases and J 2 bases, leaving 14 bases between the germline ends. CDR1 is LNHDA, CDR2 SQIVND, per germline (reference sequence). The CDR3 is made up of 17 amino acids. CDR3 sequence (DNA): TGTGCCAGTAGTATCATCGAGGGAAGGACCTATAATTCACCCCTCCACTTT. Protein product: CASSIIEGRTYNSPLHF.

Concerning this clone itself: Other DNA sequences in this sample translate to the same CDR3. The chain has TRBV6-1 and TRBJ2-7, with D maybe TRBD2 (6 bases). This CDR3 spans 15 amino acids. From germline, CDR1 is MNHNS and CDR2 SASEGT. V dropped 3 bases and J dropped 0 bases, with 12 bases sitting between them. CDR3 in DNA: TGTGCCAGCAGTGAGGCCGGGGGAAGCTCCTACGAGCAGTACTTC. Its protein is CASSEAGGSSYEQYF.

The chain has TRBV15 and TRBJ1-3; possible D gene TRBD1, 5 bases. Germline CDR1 LNHNV, CDR2 YYDKDF (reference sequence). Trimming left V 0 bases short and J 4 bases short, with 10 bases between. The CDR3 has 15 amino acids. CDR3 DNA: TGTGCCACCAGCAGAGAAGGAGGACAAGGAAACACCATATATTTT. It codes for CATSREGGQGNTIYF. The whole variable domain, filled in from reference TRBV15 and TRBJ1-3, reads DAMVIQNPRYQVTQFGKPVTLSCSQTLNHNVMYWYQQKSSQAPKLLFHYYDKDFNNEADTPDNFQSRRPNTSFCFLDIRSPGLGDTAMYLCATSREGGQGNTIYFGEGSWLTVV.

CDR3 nucleotides: TGCGCCAGCAGCCCTAGCGGGATGTCCTACAATGAGCAGTTCTTC. Residues: CASSPSGMSYNEQFF. V gene TRBV5-1 combines with J gene TRBJ2-1; 9 bases line up with TRBD2. V was clipped by 4 bases and J by 1 base; unmatched bases: 3. Germline CDR1 is SGHRS and CDR2 is YFSETQ. The CDR3 extends over 15 amino acids.

J is TRBJ2-6 and V is TRBV6-1; D remains ambiguous. The CDR3 has 15 amino acids. V was cut by 6 bases and J by 4 bases, with 13 bases left in between. Germline CDR1 and CDR2: MNHNS and SASEGT. The CDR3, as DNA: TGTGCCAGCAGGTCCGCCCAAGGGGGGGCCAACGTCCTGACTTTC. Its protein is CASRSAQGGANVLTF.

The J gene is TRBJ2-5, the V gene TRBV10-1, with 9 bases that match TRBD2. CDR3 length equals 15 residues. Looked up from germline, CDR1 is WNHNN and CDR2 is SYGVQD (reference sequence). Losses at the gene ends were 3 bases for V and 4 bases for J; bases not matched to a gene: 6. The CDR3 is CASSEDSSGGETQYF. CDR3 sequence (DNA): TGCGCCAGCAGTGAAGATAGTAGCGGGGGAGAGACCCAGTACTTC.

CDR3 sequence (DNA): TGTGCCAGCAGCTTAGCGGGGAGGCGAGCTAACACCGGGGAGCTGTTTTTT. Amino acid sequence: CASSLAGRRANTGELFF. This chain connects TRBV7-2 to TRBJ2-2, with D possibly TRBD2 on 6 matching bases. Trimming stripped 0 bases from V and 2 bases from J, with 13 bases between. Germline V gene sequence: CDR1 SGHTA, CDR2 FQGNSA. CDR3 length equals 17 residues.

The rearrangement uses TRBV18 and TRBJ1-6; D uncertain. V lost 1 base and J lost 9, with 13 bases in between. The CDR3 runs to 15 residues. CDR1 and CDR2 (germline): KGHSH, LQKENI. CDR3 loop: CASSPLYQRVSPLHF. The CDR3, as DNA: TGTGCCAGCTCACCACTTTATCAGCGGGTTTCACCCCTCCACTTT.

The chain combines TRBV6-5 with TRBJ1-3; the D is unclear. The V end was cut by 4 bases, the J end by 0 bases, with 13 bases between. The CDR3 is 16 residues long. CDR1 MNHEY and CDR2 SVGAGI come from the germline V gene. This chain's CDR3 is CASSSPGVSSGNTIYF. The CDR3 DNA follows: TGTGCCAGCAGTTCACCTGGGGTGAGCTCTGGAAACACCATATATTTT.

The genes are TRBV5-1 and TRBJ2-1; tentatively, D is TRBD1 (6 bases). The CDR3 sequence is 13 residues long. V lost 3 bases, J lost 7 bases, and 11 bases lay in between. Germline CDR1 and CDR2: SGHRS and YFSETQ. The CDR3 sequence is CASSWNRENEQFF. Written as DNA, the CDR3 is TGCGCCAGCAGCTGGAACAGGGAAAATGAGCAGTTCTTC.

The rearrangement joins TRBV2 to TRBJ2-1; D perhaps matches TRBD1 (5 bases). There are 16 residues in the CDR3. Trimming took 0 bases from V and 6 from J, leaving 15 bases between them. Germline CDR1 and CDR2: SNHLY and FYNNEI. The CDR3 here is CASSEAEQATGNEQFF. The CDR3 DNA sequence: TGTGCCAGCAGTGAAGCGGAACAGGCCACGGGCAATGAGCAGTTCTTC.

The genes are TRBV6-1 and TRBJ1-5; no clear D gene. Germline loops: CDR1 MNHNS, CDR2 SASEGT. The CDR3 sequence is 14 residues long. V lost 5 bases to trimming and J lost 0 bases, with 8 bases between them. CDR3 protein: CASSSQDSNQPQHF. In nucleotides, the CDR3 is TGTGCCAGCAGTAGTCAGGATAGCAATCAGCCCCAGCATTTT.

This sequence joins TRBV2 and TRBJ2-7, with D perhaps matching TRBD2 (6 bases). The CDR3 spans 13 residues. The germline V gene encodes CDR1 SNHLY and CDR2 FYNNEI. V lost 6 bases to trimming and J lost 1 base, with 10 bases between them. The CDR3 bases are TGTGCCAGCAGACGGAGGGATTCCTACGAGCAGTACTTC. This translates into CASRRRDSYEQYF.

This clone was detected only once. This chain links TRBV4-2 with TRBJ2-3; D possibly matches TRBD1 or TRBD2 (6 bases each). Between the trimmed V and J ends, which lost 1 base and 1 base, there was a span of 12 bases. This CDR3 has 16 residues. The germline V gene encodes CDR1 LGHNA and CDR2 YNFKEQ. The CDR3 spells CASSQGARGRTDTQYF. DNA for the CDR3: TGTGCCAGCAGCCAAGGTGCTCGGGGGCGCACAGATACGCAGTATTTT.

Concerning this clone itself: The sample has other DNA sequences that encode this CDR3 too. The chain carries TRBV30 and TRBJ1-5; perhaps TRBD1 as D (6 bases). Per germline, CDR1 GTSNPN and CDR2 SVGIG (reference sequence). Trimming pared 0 bases from V and 0 bases from J, leaving 9 bases between. This CDR3 has 15 amino acids. CDR3 sequence: CAWSVGGPSNQPQHF. The CDR3 DNA reads as TGTGCCTGGAGTGTAGGGGGGCCTAGCAATCAGCCCCAGCATTTT.

The chain joins TRBV2 to TRBJ2-5, with 7 bases fitting TRBD2. The CDR3 totals 12 residues. Germline trimming cut 8 bases from V and 4 bases from J; bases unmatched to any gene: 4. CDR1 and CDR2 (germline): SNHLY, FYNNEI. CDR3 amino acids: CASVVAGETQYF. The CDR3 coding sequence is TGTGCCAGCGTCGTAGCGGGAGAGACCCAGTACTTC.

The rearrangement joins TRBV29-1 to TRBJ1-2; D is uncertain. This CDR3 contains 14 residues. Germline-derived CDR1 and CDR2 are SQVTM and ANQGSEA. V was cut by 0 bases and J by 2 bases, with 10 bases left in between. Written as DNA, the CDR3 is TGCAGCGTTGAAGATTGGGCTCACAACTATGGCTACACCTTC. It yields the protein CSVEDWAHNYGYTF.

The chain joins TRBV7-9 to TRBJ2-5; D gene uncertain. Germline loops: CDR1 SEHNR, CDR2 FQNEAQ (reference sequence). V lost 5 bases and J lost 5, with 12 bases in between. The CDR3 runs 13 residues. The CDR3: CASSPPRRETQYF. The CDR3 coding sequence is TGTGCCAGCAGCCCCCCTAGGCGGGAGACCCAGTACTTC. Variable domain in full (rest from reference TRBV7-9 and TRBJ2-5): DTGVSQNPRHKITKRGQNVTFRCDPISEHNRLYWYRQTLGQGPEFLTYFQNEAQLEKSRLLSDRFSAERPKGSFSTLEIQRTEQGDSAMYLCASSPPRRETQYFGPGTRLLVL.

The gene calls are TRBV6-5 and TRBJ1-4, with D unresolved. Germline values: CDR1 MNHEY, CDR2 SVGAGI. Trimming cost V 5 bases and J 4 bases, with 11 bases left between them. The CDR3 sequence is 14 residues long. This CDR3 reads CASSAGRINEKLFF. The CDR3 nucleotides are TGTGCCAGCAGTGCTGGACGGATTAATGAAAAACTGTTTTTT.

This rearrangement joins TRBV19 to TRBJ1-6, with D unclear. CDR1 and CDR2 from the germline V gene are LNHDA and SQIVND (reference sequence). The V end lost 2 bases, the J end lost 8 bases, and 10 bases lay between the germline ends. The CDR3 is 14 amino acids. The CDR3 DNA reads TGTGCCAGTAGTATACGGGGAGGTGATTCACCCCTCCACTTT. Protein product: CASSIRGGDSPLHF.

This chain joins TRBV2 and TRBJ2-4; 14 nucleotides line up with TRBD2. The CDR3 covers 14 residues. Per the germline V gene, CDR1 is SNHLY and CDR2 is FYNNEI. J lost 8 bases, V lost 8 bases, and 5 bases had no gene match. The DNA of the CDR3 is TGTGCCAGCGCGACTAGCGGGAGGGCGGACATTCAGTACTTC. It yields the protein CASATSGRADIQYF.

With respect to this clone: Other DNA sequences in this sample translate to the same CDR3. V is TRBV5-1 and J is TRBJ2-2; D not certain. Trimming took off 5 bases at V and 3 bases at J, with 5 bases between the two ends. CDR1 and CDR2 from the germline V gene are SGHRS and YFSETQ. The CDR3 loop spans 12 amino acids. The CDR3 DNA is TGCGCCAGCAGTCCCGACACCGGGGAGCTGTTTTTT. Its protein product is CASSPDTGELFF. The full variable domain, with the rest looked up from reference TRBV5-1 and TRBJ2-2, is KAGVTQTPRYLIKTRGQQVTLSCSPISGHRSVSWYQQTPGQGLQFLFEYFSETQRNKGNFPGRFSGRQFSNSRSEMNVSTLELGDSALYLCASSPDTGELFFGEGSRLTVL.

The chain uses TRBV7-9 and TRBJ2-5; D may be TRBD2 (5 bases). Germline assignment: CDR1 SEHNR and CDR2 FQNEAQ (reference sequence). Trimming removed 5 bases from V and 3 bases from J, with 10 bases in between. The CDR3 sequence is 13 residues long. The CDR3 protein is CASSRAGKETQYF. The CDR3, as DNA: TGTGCCAGCAGCCGGGCCGGGAAAGAGACCCAGTACTTC.

Here the CDR3 DNA reads TGCGCCAGCAGCTTGGCTCTCGGGGAGGTCTTAGAGACCCAGTACTTC. Protein: CASSLALGEVLETQYF. The chain combines TRBV5-1 with TRBJ2-5; the D gene is possibly TRBD2 (6 bases). This CDR3 comprises 16 residues. V lost 0 bases, J lost 4 bases, and 16 bases lay in between. Germline V gives CDR1 SGHRS, CDR2 YFSETQ. Full variable domain (outside the CDR3, taken from reference TRBV5-1 and TRBJ2-5): KAGVTQTPRYLIKTRGQQVTLSCSPISGHRSVSWYQQTPGQGLQFLFEYFSETQRNKGNFPGRFSGRQFSNSRSEMNVSTLELGDSALYLCASSLALGEVLETQYFGPGTRLLVL.

The chain joins TRBV28 to TRBJ1-5; the D gene is possibly TRBD1 (6 bases). The germline gives CDR1 MDHEN, CDR2 SYDVKM. V was clipped by 7 bases and J by 6 bases, with 10 bases between them. This CDR3 region has 12 residues. DNA of the CDR3: TGTGCCAGCACACACAGGGTTCAGCCCCAGCATTTT. This codes for CASTHRVQPQHF.

The J gene is TRBJ2-1, the V gene TRBV5-6; D may correspond to TRBD1 or TRBD2 (5 bases each). Trimming removed 4 bases from V and 14 bases from J, with 19 bases in between. The CDR3 runs 13 residues. CDR1 and CDR2 from the germline V gene are SGHDT and YYEEEE. The DNA for the CDR3 is TGTGCCAGCAGCCGTATTGGGACGCTCGTTGAGTTCTTC. Its protein product is CASSRIGTLVEFF.